A single sample gave rise to the 14 T cell receptor beta chains below, sequenced in a study of graft-versus-host responses after intestinal transplantation. The table came from immunoSEQ multiplex PCR; TCRdb's copy has only in-frame clones and leaves some out. Of 90,000 to 100,000 clones in the sample, about 82% were seen once. Source: PBMCs, taken 255 days after intestinal transplant. These receptors were taken from a human patient who received an intestinal transplant, so some T cells may come from the graft donor.

This rearrangement joins TRBV6-1 to TRBJ2-7; 11 bases align to TRBD1. Germline assignment: CDR1 MNHNS and CDR2 SASEGT. The junction had 4 bases not matched to a gene; V was cut back by 4 bases and J by 5 bases. The CDR3 has 14 residues. The DNA for the CDR3 is TGTGCCAGCAGTGTGGGACAGGGGGTTCACGAGCAGTACTTC. This codes for CASSVGQGVHEQYF.

This chain connects TRBV19 to TRBJ1-1, with TRBD1 as a possible D gene (6 bases). CDR3 size: 14 residues. Germline V lookup: CDR1 LNHDA, CDR2 SQIVND (reference sequence). Deletions cut 3 bases from V and 3 bases from J, with 11 bases between. Here the CDR3 reads CASSMGGRYTEAFF. The CDR3 DNA reads TGTGCCAGTAGTATGGGGGGCAGGTACACTGAAGCTTTCTTT.

The chain is built from TRBV5-1 and TRBJ2-1, with a weak D call TRBD1 (5 bases). Looked up from germline, CDR1 is SGHRS and CDR2 is YFSETQ. This CDR3 has 15 residues. Trimming shortened V by 2 bases and J by 8 bases, and 17 bases separated the two germline ends. The CDR3 DNA follows: TGCGCCAGCAGCTTCCAGGGCCTTTCTGGGGATGAGCAGTTCTTC. It yields the protein CASSFQGLSGDEQFF.

The chain recombines TRBV18 with TRBJ2-7; D is unclear. This CDR3 is 12 amino acids long. The germline V and J ends were trimmed by 3 bases and 3 bases, with 6 bases remaining between them. Germline values: CDR1 KGHSH, CDR2 LQKENI. The CDR3 sequence is CASSPADYEQYF. CDR3 in DNA: TGTGCCAGCTCACCGGCGGACTACGAGCAGTACTTC.

The chain recombines TRBV5-7 with TRBJ1-4; D gene ambiguous. TRBV5-7 is designated an ORF whose function remains uncertain. Between the trimmed V and J ends, which lost 4 bases and 0 bases, there was a span of 10 bases. The CDR3 length is 15 residues. The CDR3 sequence is CASSLGPATNEKLFF. The CDR3 DNA is TGTGCCAGCAGCCTCGGACCCGCAACTAATGAAAAACTGTTTTTT.

This chain joins TRBV5-6 and TRBJ2-5; D may be TRBD1 or TRBD2 (6 bases each). V dropped 5 bases and J dropped 4 bases, with 12 bases sitting between them. CDR1 and CDR2 (germline): SGHDT, YYEEEE. The CDR3 is 13 residues long. The CDR3, as DNA: TGTGCCAGCAGTTTTGGGGGGCGAGAGACCCAGTACTTC. Translated, it gives CASSFGGRETQYF.

V and J are TRBV10-2 and TRBJ1-3, with D unclear. The CDR3 length is 13 residues. V lost 3 bases and J lost 3, with 6 bases in between. Germline V gene sequence: CDR1 WSHSY, CDR2 SAAADI. The CDR3 sequence: CASSDSFGNTIYF. The CDR3, as DNA: TGCGCCAGCAGTGACAGCTTTGGAAACACCATATATTTT.

The gene calls are TRBV28 and TRBJ1-5; the D is unclear. CDR1 is MDHEN, CDR2 SYDVKM, per germline. The length of the CDR3 is 14 residues. The V gene lost 1 base and the J gene lost 5 bases, with 9 bases spanning the gap. CDR3 sequence (DNA): TGTGCCAGCAGTTTATTCCAAACTTATCAGCCCCAGCATTTT. Translated, it gives CASSLFQTYQPQHF.

This clone was picked up one time. The chain is built from TRBV10-3 and TRBJ1-1; D is unresolved. The CDR3 is 13 amino acids. Germline lookup yields CDR1 ENHRY and CDR2 SYGVKD. V was shortened by 2 bases and J by 0 bases, with 4 bases between the two germline ends. The CDR3 DNA is TGTGCCATCAGTGAGCACATGAACACTGAAGCTTTCTTT. Its translation is CAISEHMNTEAFF.

The chain recombines TRBV4-2 with TRBJ1-5; possible D gene TRBD1, 5 bases. CDR1 and CDR2 from the germline V gene are LGHNA and YNFKEQ. With 2 bases removed from V and 5 bases from J, the gap between germline ends came to 10 bases. This CDR3 has 14 amino acids. The DNA for the CDR3 is TGTGCCAGCAGCCAAACTCAGGGTGATCAGCCCCAGCATTTT. Its protein product is CASSQTQGDQPQHF.

The V gene is TRBV19, the J gene TRBJ2-2, with 7 bases fitting TRBD2. With 8 bases clipped from V and 4 bases from J, the junction kept 4 bases outside the gene matches. This CDR3 has 13 residues. Per germline, CDR1 LNHDA and CDR2 SQIVND (reference sequence). CDR3 sequence (DNA): TGTGCCAGTTTCGGGGGGACCACCGGGGAGCTGTTTTTT. Encoded protein: CASFGGTTGELFF.

The gene calls are TRBV27 and TRBJ2-5, with D possibly TRBD1 on 5 matching bases. The CDR3 contains 13 residues. V was pared by 6 bases and J by 3 bases, with 11 bases between. CDR1 and CDR2 (germline): MNHEY, SMNVEV (reference sequence). The CDR3 DNA is TGTGCCAGCAGGGGGCGTTTCGAAGAGACCCAGTACTTC. Its protein is CASRGRFEETQYF.

The chain recombines TRBV4-1 with TRBJ1-2; a weak D match, TRBD1 (6 bases). The CDR3 loop spans 12 amino acids. Per germline, CDR1 MGHRA and CDR2 YSYEKL. Trimming took 4 bases from V and 4 from J, leaving 7 bases between them. The CDR3 region is CASSRRGYGYTF. CDR3 sequence (DNA): TGCGCCAGCAGCCGCAGGGGCTATGGCTACACCTTC.

The chain has TRBV6-1 and TRBJ1-1; D perhaps matches TRBD1 (6 bases). Per germline, CDR1 MNHNS and CDR2 SASEGT. The ends were cut back, 7 bases at V and 1 base at J, with 13 bases in the middle. The CDR3 is 14 residues long. The CDR3 here is CASIDDRRNTEAFF. The CDR3 coding sequence is TGTGCCAGCATCGACGACAGGAGGAACACTGAAGCTTTCTTT.